This T cell receptor (beta chain) was identified in a study of human T cells and chemical hapten exposure. Study overall: Across the whole study, which lasted around six months, patients were given diphenylcyclopropenone on the scalp once a week. Findings of the study overall: Versus controls, expanded TCRs had significantly more large CDR3 similarity clusters. There was alopecia in the donors, so their immune response may differ from that of healthy people. With DPC sensitization, TCRs exceeding 1 in 1000 frequency showed no change.

CDR3 length equals 15 residues. Losses at the gene ends were 7 bases for V and 4 bases for J; bases not matched to a gene: 12. Germline CDR1 ENHRY, CDR2 SYGVKD. TCRdb itself ran the RACE reads through MiXCR, one entry per CDR3 protein. The sample contains about 62,000 distinct CDR3 sequences, about 7% of which appear only once. To note about this clonotype: Its antigen remains unknown.

Indicated time point: pre-sensitization, week 0. The treatment is: therapeutic diphenylcyclopropenone sensitization with weekly scalp DPC. The material was whole blood, obtained in connection with sensitization to the hapten diphenylcyclopropenone (DPC). The clonotype originates from a woman in her 30s with alopecia areata. Some clones in this sample may be carry-over from other donors' samples. V is TRBV10-3 and J is TRBJ2-7, with 8 bases fitting TRBD2. CDR3 DNA: TGTGCCATCAAAGTAGCGGGAAGAGGAATATACGAGCAGTACTTC. Protein product: CAIKVAGRGIYEQYF.